This entry describes one T cell receptor (beta chain). These data belong to a study of blood T cell repertoires in COVID-19. As for the study in general: Material from acute and convalescent COVID-19 was sourced from the United States, Italy and Spain. The cDNA or gDNA used as material had been derived from T cells, B-cell-depleted T cells, or PBMCs.

The CDR3 is 15 amino acids. The V gene lost 0 bases and the J gene lost 4 bases, with 10 bases spanning the gap. The germline V gene encodes CDR1 SGDLS and CDR2 YYNGEE. Per the study methods: Amplification of reference gene primers provided the estimated nucleated cell counts. The data were produced by immunoSEQ multiplex PCR, yet TCRdb's version contains in-frame clones alone and is incomplete. The D gene and trimming were derived from the DNA, and the V and J assignments and clone size from that table. Altogether 200,000 to 250,000 clones are present, approximately 86% being singletons, with the ten largest covering around 1.3%. Those enrolled in Seattle joined during active infection and were followed longitudinally afterward.

Sample: peripheral blood. The rearrangement joins TRBV9 to TRBJ2-2; no clear D gene. This receptor was taken from a woman younger than 45 with COVID-19, enrolled during active disease. The CDR3 sequence: CASSVGRLRTGELFF. In nucleotides, the CDR3 is TGTGCCAGCAGCGTAGGACGACTCCGCACCGGGGAGCTGTTTTTT. The full variable domain, in which reference TRBV9 and TRBJ2-2 provide the parts outside the CDR3, is DSGVTQTPKHLITATGQRVTLRCSPRSGDLSVYWYQQSLDQGLQFLIQYYNGEERAKGNILERFSAQQFPDLHSELNLSSLELGDSALYFCASSVGRLRTGELFFGEGSRLTVL.